Below, 29 T cell receptor beta chains from the same sample are listed, as sequenced in a study of T cells after yellow fever vaccination. A single record per CDR3 protein comes from TCRdb applying MiXCR to the 5' RACE reads. The data contain hundreds of thousands of distinct CDR3 sequences, 11% of them singletons. The sequencing here drew on PBMCs, taken on the day of the first yellow fever vaccination. The origin of the receptors is a man between 18 and 35 years old who received the YFV17D yellow fever vaccine.

This chain connects TRBV7-9 to TRBJ1-4, with D possibly matching TRBD1 (6 bases). The CDR3 has 15 residues. V was shortened by 5 bases and J by 7 bases, with 17 bases between the two germline ends. Germline V gene data show CDR1 as SEHNR and CDR2 as FQNEAQ (reference sequence). This CDR3 is CASSPSGTRGEKLFF. CDR3 sequence (DNA): TGTGCCAGCAGCCCGTCCGGGACACGAGGTGAAAAACTGTTTTTT.

This clonotype came up a few times. J is TRBJ2-7 and V is TRBV11-2, with a possible D match to TRBD2 (6 bases). The CDR3 contains 19 residues. Germline V gene lookup returns CDR1 SGHAT and CDR2 FQNNGV. Trimming removed 5 bases from V and 5 bases from J, with 31 bases in between. CDR3 coding DNA: TGTGCCAGCAGCCCAGGGACTCTAAGAGGGCTACGAGTGGTTAACGAGCAGTACTTC. Protein product: CASSPGTLRGLRVVNEQYF.

In its sample, this clonotype was seen many times. V and J are TRBV18 and TRBJ2-7; D uncertain. The CDR3 length is 13 residues. Trimming left V 1 base short and J 0 bases short, with 4 bases between. Germline CDR1 reads KGHSH; CDR2 reads LQKENI. This CDR3 is CASSPRSSYEQYF. DNA for the CDR3: TGTGCCAGCTCACCACGGAGCTCCTACGAGCAGTACTTC.

V is TRBV7-9 and J is TRBJ1-1; TRBD1 matches at 9 bases. This CDR3 is 15 amino acids long. CDR1 SEHNR and CDR2 FQNEAQ come from the germline V gene (reference sequence). Trimming cost V 5 bases and J 4 bases; bases outside gene matches: 8. This CDR3 is CASSDNRGLSTEAFF. The CDR3 nucleotides are TGTGCCAGCAGCGATAACAGGGGGCTGAGCACTGAAGCTTTCTTT.

This sequence joins TRBV29-1 and TRBJ2-1; 8 bases agree with TRBD2. The junction had 13 bases not matched to a gene; V was cut back by 3 bases and J by 6 bases. The CDR3 covers 16 residues. Germline loops: CDR1 SQVTM, CDR2 ANQGSEA. The CDR3 DNA reads TGCAGCGTTGATTGGTTAGCGGGGTTGACGAGCAATGAGCAGTTCTTC. It codes for CSVDWLAGLTSNEQFF.

The rearrangement uses TRBV4-1 and TRBJ1-5; 8 bases agree with TRBD1. With V trimmed by 5 bases and J by 6 bases, 9 bases remained unmatched. The germline gives CDR1 MGHRA, CDR2 YSYEKL. The CDR3 contains 15 residues. The CDR3 DNA reads TGCGCCAGCAGCGTCCGGACAGGGTCTTTTCAGCCCCAGCATTTT. It specifies CASSVRTGSFQPQHF.

V gene TRBV6-2 or TRBV6-3 combines with J gene TRBJ1-6; 9 nucleotides match TRBD1. Germline V lookup: CDR1 MNHEY, CDR2 SVGEGT. CDR3 length equals 17 residues. V shed 6 bases and J 5 bases; nucleotides not matched to a gene: 11. In DNA form, the CDR3 reads TGTGCCAGCAGAAAGGGACAGGGCAGCTTCCATAATTCACCCCTCCACTTT. Its translation: CASRKGQGSFHNSPLHF.

This clonotype was detected only a few times. This chain uses TRBV2 with TRBJ1-6, with D possibly matching TRBD1 (5 bases). The germline V gene has CDR1 SNHLY and CDR2 FYNNEI. V was cut by 3 bases and J by 10 bases, with 7 bases left in between. The CDR3 totals 12 residues. This chain's CDR3 is CASSDRDSPLHF. Written as DNA, the CDR3 is TGTGCCAGCAGTGATCGGGACTCACCCCTCCACTTT.

The chain links TRBV19 to TRBJ1-1; D remains unclear. V lost 0 bases and J lost 0, with 11 bases in between. The CDR3 length is 16 residues. Germline CDR1 reads LNHDA; CDR2 reads SQIVND (reference sequence). The CDR3 DNA is TGTGCCAGTAGTATAGATCGGGAAGATTTGAACACTGAAGCTTTCTTT. The encoded protein is CASSIDREDLNTEAFF.

This clonotype was detected a few times. The rearrangement links TRBV20-1 to TRBJ2-7, with 8 bases that match TRBD1. The CDR3 runs 15 residues. Germline V CDR1 and CDR2: DFQATT, SNEGSKA (reference sequence). The V gene end was trimmed by 4 bases and the J gene end by 1 base; junction bases not matched to a gene: 9. CDR3 region: CSAKNGQGPSYEQYF. CDR3 nucleotides: TGCAGTGCTAAAAATGGACAGGGCCCGTCCTACGAGCAGTACTTC.

This clonotype was recorded many times. V and J are TRBV12-3 or TRBV12-4 and TRBJ2-3; D ambiguous. The CDR3 has 12 amino acids. The ends were cut back, 3 bases at V and 5 bases at J, with 6 bases in the middle. DNA of the CDR3: TGTGCCAGCAGTTTGGTACTAGATACGCAGTATTTT. Translating gives CASSLVLDTQYF.

The rearrangement joins TRBV20-1 to TRBJ1-5; a possible D gene is TRBD1 (5 bases). Looked up from germline, CDR1 is DFQATT and CDR2 is SNEGSKA (reference sequence). With 6 bases removed from V and 0 bases from J, the gap between germline ends came to 15 bases. There are 15 residues in the CDR3. The CDR3 bases are TGCAGTGCCACAGACAGAGATTATAGCAATCAGCCCCAGCATTTT. Amino acids: CSATDRDYSNQPQHF.

V usage is TRBV20-1 and J usage is TRBJ2-1, with TRBD2 identical over 11 bases. The CDR3 runs 15 residues. J gave up 10 bases and V 2 bases, and 10 bases lay outside the gene matches. Germline lookup yields CDR1 DFQATT and CDR2 SNEGSKA (reference sequence). The CDR3: CSARSGTSGLQEQFF. For the CDR3, the DNA is TGCAGTGCTAGATCCGGGACTAGCGGCCTGCAAGAGCAGTTCTTC.

This rearrangement joins TRBV2 to TRBJ2-5, with D possibly being TRBD2 (5 bases). CDR3 length: 15 residues. Trimming took 7 bases from V and 0 from J, leaving 15 bases between them. The V gene's germline CDR1 is SNHLY and CDR2 FYNNEI. CDR3 DNA: TGTGCCAGCATTGGGTCAGAGCGGTACCAAGAGACCCAGTACTTC. It translates to CASIGSERYQETQYF.

The CDR3 DNA is TGTGCCAGCAGCTTAAATTTGGGCAGTCCGGGCGAAAAACTGTTTTTT. Protein product: CASSLNLGSPGEKLFF. The chain recombines TRBV13 with TRBJ1-4, with no clear D. V lost 2 bases and J 8 bases, leaving 18 bases between the germline ends. The germline gives CDR1 PRHDT, CDR2 FYEKMQ (reference sequence). CDR3 length: 16 residues.

This clonotype was seen more than once but under ten times. Without the conserved terminal phenylalanine or tryptophan, this CDR3 likely stems from a read error. Because the CDR3's place on the DNA is in doubt, the DNA is left out and the CDR3 is given as listed by TCRdb. The chain links TRBV21-1 to TRBJ1-6; TRBD1, the table's D call, was not compared with the DNA. TRBV21-1 is an annotated pseudogene. The CDR3 is 10 residues long, ends included. CDR3 in amino acids: CASNPTGARI.

This clonotype has more than one count but fewer than ten. The J gene is TRBJ2-2, the V gene TRBV4-1; D is uncertain. V was clipped by 2 bases and J by 2 bases, with 6 bases between them. The CDR3 spans 14 residues. Germline-derived CDR1 and CDR2 are MGHRA and YSYEKL. This CDR3 is CASSQLGNTGELFF. As DNA, the CDR3 is TGCGCCAGCAGCCAACTAGGAAACACCGGGGAGCTGTTTTTT.

This clonotype was observed a handful of times. V usage is TRBV19 and J usage is TRBJ1-1, with 11 bases identical to TRBD1. Per germline, CDR1 LNHDA and CDR2 SQIVND (reference sequence). The CDR3 consists of 16 residues. V gave up 5 bases and J gave up 0 bases; unmatched junction bases: 5. CDR3 amino acids: CASSFRDRGVNTEAFF. In DNA form, the CDR3 reads TGTGCCAGTAGTTTTCGGGACAGGGGGGTGAACACTGAAGCTTTCTTT.

Worth noting for this clonotype: One junction end does not reproduce the germline sequence, and a read error may be involved. The chain recombines TRBV5-5 with TRBJ2-2; no firm D call. The V gene's germline CDR1 is SGHKS and CDR2 YYEKEE (reference sequence). CDR3 length: 15 amino acids. The CDR3 protein is CASTLPPYNIGELFF. The DNA of the CDR3 is TGTGCCAGCACCCTCCCCCCATACAACATCGGGGAGCTGTTTTTT. The whole variable domain, filled in from reference TRBV5-5 and TRBJ2-2, reads DAGVTQSPTHLIKTRGQQVTLRCSPISGHKSVSWYQQVLGQGPQFIFQYYEKEERGRGNFPDRFSARQFPNYSSELNVNALLLGDSALYLCASTLPPYNIGELFFGEGSRLTVL.

The chain combines TRBV5-1 with TRBJ2-1, with D possibly being TRBD2 (7 bases). Germline V CDR1 and CDR2: SGHRS, YFSETQ. V dropped 2 bases and J dropped 6 bases, with 15 bases sitting between them. The CDR3 has 15 residues. For the CDR3, the DNA is TGCGCCAGCAGCTTCGACGGGGGGCCGGGCAATGAGCAGTTCTTC. This gives the protein CASSFDGGPGNEQFF.

This clonotype was counted a few times. This chain links TRBV15 with TRBJ1-3, with D hard to call. CDR3 size: 17 residues. The ends were cut back, 0 bases at V and 3 bases at J, with 15 bases in the middle. In germline, CDR1 is LNHNV, CDR2 YYDKDF (reference sequence). CDR3 in amino acids: CATSRDQGSWDGNTIYF. As DNA, the CDR3 is TGTGCCACCAGCAGAGATCAAGGTTCCTGGGATGGAAACACCATATATTTT.

V usage is TRBV5-5 and J usage is TRBJ2-7, with D perhaps TRBD1 (6 bases). Germline lookup yields CDR1 SGHKS and CDR2 YYEKEE (reference sequence). Trimming left V 1 base short and J 6 bases short, with 11 bases between. CDR3 length: 13 residues. The CDR3 protein is CASSLSGAREQYV. The CDR3 region has the DNA TGTGCCAGCAGCTTGTCAGGGGCTCGCGAGCAGTACGTC.

The J gene is TRBJ1-1, the V gene TRBV20-1; D possibly corresponds to TRBD1 (6 bases). Germline CDR1 reads DFQATT; CDR2 reads SNEGSKA (reference sequence). Trimming cost V 2 bases and J 4 bases, with 14 bases left between them. The CDR3 spans 14 residues. CDR3 DNA: TGCAGTGCTAGAAGCAGGGGTATTGGCACTGAAGCTTTCTTT. Translated: CSARSRGIGTEAFF.

This clonotype was seen more than once but under ten times. In DNA form, the CDR3 reads TGTGCCAGCAGTTACCCCTGGGACAGGACGGAGTCTGGGGCCAACGTCCTGACTTTC. Translated, it gives CASSYPWDRTESGANVLTF. The rearrangement uses TRBV6-7 and TRBJ2-6, with 8 bases fitting TRBD1. Being an ORF, TRBV6-7 has a function that is uncertain. V was pared by 2 bases and J by 1 base, with 10 bases of the junction left unmatched. The CDR3 runs to 19 residues.

This clonotype turned up a few times. The V gene is TRBV19, the J gene TRBJ2-7; no clear D gene. V shed 5 bases and J shed 1 base, with 12 bases lying between them. The length of the CDR3 is 14 residues. Germline CDR1 reads LNHDA; CDR2 reads SQIVND (reference sequence). The CDR3, as DNA: TGTGCCAGTAGTGCGAAGTTTAGGTCCTACGAGCAGTACTTC. This codes for CASSAKFRSYEQYF.

This clonotype was found a few times. This chain joins TRBV10-3 and TRBJ1-6, with D unclear. Germline V gene lookup returns CDR1 ENHRY and CDR2 SYGVKD. Trimming pared 2 bases from V and 8 bases from J, leaving 4 bases between. The CDR3 is 12 amino acids. CDR3 sequence (DNA): TGTGCCATCAGTGAGGCCGATTCACCCCTCCACTTT. Amino acid sequence: CAISEADSPLHF.

This clonotype was observed many times. This chain uses TRBV28 with TRBJ2-2; a possible D gene is TRBD1 (6 bases). The ends were cut back, 5 bases at V and 1 base at J, with 17 bases in the middle. Germline V gives CDR1 MDHEN, CDR2 SYDVKM. The CDR3 consists of 17 residues. CDR3 sequence reads: CASSPSAGAVNTGELFF. In nucleotides, the CDR3 is TGTGCCAGCAGTCCCTCGGCAGGGGCCGTGAACACCGGGGAGCTGTTTTTT.

This chain connects TRBV27 to TRBJ1-6, with D perhaps matching TRBD1 (5 bases). This CDR3 spans 13 amino acids. Germline CDR1 and CDR2: MNHEY and SMNVEV (reference sequence). Trimming took 5 bases from V and 7 from J, leaving 9 bases between them. As DNA, the CDR3 is TGTGCCAGCAGTGCCCGGGGGAATTCACCCCTCCACTTT. Residues: CASSARGNSPLHF.

V usage is TRBV13 and J usage is TRBJ2-7, with D possibly matching TRBD1 (6 bases). V was pared by 5 bases and J by 1 base, with 12 bases between. Germline V gives CDR1 PRHDT, CDR2 FYEKMQ (reference sequence). The CDR3 is 14 residues long. CDR3 loop: CASSLHRDSYEQYV. The CDR3 nucleotides read TGTGCCAGCAGCCTACACAGGGATTCCTACGAGCAGTACGTC.